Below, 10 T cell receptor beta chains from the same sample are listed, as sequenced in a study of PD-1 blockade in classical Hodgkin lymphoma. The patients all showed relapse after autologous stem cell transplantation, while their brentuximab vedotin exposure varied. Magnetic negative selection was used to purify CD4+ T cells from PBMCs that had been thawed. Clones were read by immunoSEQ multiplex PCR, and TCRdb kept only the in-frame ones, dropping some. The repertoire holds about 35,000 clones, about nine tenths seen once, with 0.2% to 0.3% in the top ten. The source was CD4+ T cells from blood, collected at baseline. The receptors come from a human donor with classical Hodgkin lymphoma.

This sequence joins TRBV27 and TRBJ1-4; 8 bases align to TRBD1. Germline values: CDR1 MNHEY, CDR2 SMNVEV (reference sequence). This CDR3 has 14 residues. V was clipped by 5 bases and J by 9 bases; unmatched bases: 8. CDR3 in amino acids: CASSRQGPVKKLFF. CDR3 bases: TGTGCCAGCAGTAGACAGGGGCCGGTTAAAAAACTGTTTTTT.

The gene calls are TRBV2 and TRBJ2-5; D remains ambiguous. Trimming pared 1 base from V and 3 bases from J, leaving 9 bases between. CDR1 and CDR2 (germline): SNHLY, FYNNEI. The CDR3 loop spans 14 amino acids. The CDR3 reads CASSEVVVKETQYF. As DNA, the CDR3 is TGTGCCAGCAGTGAAGTTGTCGTAAAAGAGACCCAGTACTTC.

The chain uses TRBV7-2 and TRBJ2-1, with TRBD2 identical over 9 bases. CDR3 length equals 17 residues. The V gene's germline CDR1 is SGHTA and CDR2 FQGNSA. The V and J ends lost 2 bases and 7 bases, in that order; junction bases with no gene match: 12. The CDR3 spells CASSLSPAGGRGNEQFF. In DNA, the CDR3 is TGTGCCAGCAGCTTATCCCCAGCGGGAGGCAGGGGGAATGAGCAGTTCTTC.

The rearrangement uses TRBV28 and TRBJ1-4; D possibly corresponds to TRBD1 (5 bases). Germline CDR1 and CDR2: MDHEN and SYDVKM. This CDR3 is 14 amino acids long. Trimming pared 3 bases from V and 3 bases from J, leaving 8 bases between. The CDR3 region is CASSLTVPNEKLFF. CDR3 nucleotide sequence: TGTGCCAGCAGTTTGACAGTTCCTAATGAAAAACTGTTTTTT.

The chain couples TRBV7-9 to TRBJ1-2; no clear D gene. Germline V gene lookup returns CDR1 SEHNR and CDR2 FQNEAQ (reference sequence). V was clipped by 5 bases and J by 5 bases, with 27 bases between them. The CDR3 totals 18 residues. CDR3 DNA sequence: TGTGCCAGCAGCCCCGGTGTTGTAGTACGGGTAGCCTTTTATGGCTACACCTTC. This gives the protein CASSPGVVVRVAFYGYTF.

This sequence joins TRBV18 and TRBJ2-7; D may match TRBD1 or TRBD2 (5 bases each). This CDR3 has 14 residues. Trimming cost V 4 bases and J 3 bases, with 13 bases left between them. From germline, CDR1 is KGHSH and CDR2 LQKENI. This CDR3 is CASSLRDGYYEQYF. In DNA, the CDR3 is TGTGCCAGCTCACTAAGGGACGGTTACTACGAGCAGTACTTC. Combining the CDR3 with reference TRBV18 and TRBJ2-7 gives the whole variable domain NAGVMQNPRHLVRRRGQEARLRCSPMKGHSHVYWYRQLPEEGLKFMVYLQKENIIDESGMPKERFSAEFPKEGPSILRIQQVVRGDSAAYFCASSLRDGYYEQYFGPGTRLTVT.

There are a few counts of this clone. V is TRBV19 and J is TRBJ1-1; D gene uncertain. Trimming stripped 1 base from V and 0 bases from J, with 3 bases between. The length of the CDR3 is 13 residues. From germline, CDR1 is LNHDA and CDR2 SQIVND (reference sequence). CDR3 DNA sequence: TGTGCCAGTAGTATAGCCCTGAACACTGAAGCTTTCTTT. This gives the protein CASSIALNTEAFF.

The DNA for the CDR3 is TGCGCCAGCAGCCCCGGGCCGTTTGCTCCGGGGAATGAGCAGTTCTTC. Protein sequence: CASSPGPFAPGNEQFF. This rearrangement joins TRBV4-1 to TRBJ2-1, with D possibly matching TRBD2 (5 bases). Per germline, CDR1 MGHRA and CDR2 YSYEKL. The V and J ends lost 4 bases and 7 bases respectively, with 20 bases between them. The CDR3 runs 16 residues.

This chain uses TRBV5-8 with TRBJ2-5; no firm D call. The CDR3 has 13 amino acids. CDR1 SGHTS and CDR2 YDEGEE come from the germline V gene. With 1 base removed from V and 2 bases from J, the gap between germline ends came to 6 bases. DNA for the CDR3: TGTGCCAGCAGCTTGTTCGGGCAAGAGACCCAGTACTTC. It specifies CASSLFGQETQYF. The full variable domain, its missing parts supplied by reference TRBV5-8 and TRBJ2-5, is EAGVTQSPTHLIKTRGQQATLRCSPISGHTSVYWYQQALGLGLQFLLWYDEGEERNRGNFPPRFSGRQFPNYSSELNVNALELEDSALYLCASSLFGQETQYFGPGTRLLVL.

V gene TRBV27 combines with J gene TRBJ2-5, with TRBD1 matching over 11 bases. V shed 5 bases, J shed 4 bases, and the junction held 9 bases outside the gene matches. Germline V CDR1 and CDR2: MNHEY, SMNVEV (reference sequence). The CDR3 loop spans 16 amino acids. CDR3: CASSPRPGQGVETQYF. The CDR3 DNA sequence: TGTGCCAGCAGTCCGCGACCGGGACAGGGGGTAGAGACCCAGTACTTC.